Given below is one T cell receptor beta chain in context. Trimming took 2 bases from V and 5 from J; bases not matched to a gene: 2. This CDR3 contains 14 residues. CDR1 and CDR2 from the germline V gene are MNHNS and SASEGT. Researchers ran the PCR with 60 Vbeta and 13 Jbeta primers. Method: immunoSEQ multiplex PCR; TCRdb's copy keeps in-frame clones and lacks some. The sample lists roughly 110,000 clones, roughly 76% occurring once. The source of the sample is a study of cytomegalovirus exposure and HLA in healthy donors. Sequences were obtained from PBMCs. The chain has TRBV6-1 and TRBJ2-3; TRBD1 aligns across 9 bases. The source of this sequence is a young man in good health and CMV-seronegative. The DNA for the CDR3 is TGTGCCAGCAGTGAATACAGGGGGCAAGATACGCAGTATTTT. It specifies CASSEYRGQDTQYF.